What follows is one T cell receptor (beta chain) and its context. These data belong to a study of OX40 agonist ivuxolimab in advanced cancers. As for the study in general: An agonistic human IgG2 monoclonal antibody against OX40 (CD134) was given. The dose-escalation cohort was about 80% male, with a mean age of about 56 years, ranging about 23 to 80.

Here immunoSEQ multiplex PCR was the method, and the copy in TCRdb shows in-frame clones only, minus some. The repertoire holds some 86,000 clones, with around 82% as singletons. This CDR3 contains 14 residues. Germline CDR1 is WSHSY and CDR2 is SAAADI. Trimming pared 7 bases from V and 0 bases from J, leaving 10 bases between. The V and J genes are TRBV10-2 and TRBJ1-5; D gene uncertain. The receptor was isolated from an adult with an advanced solid tumor such as melanoma, head and neck, liver or kidney cancer. This specimen was CD4+ or CD8+ T cells sorted from blood, taken in a trial of the OX40 agonist ivuxolimab. The CDR3 loop is CASTDGYSNQPQHF. The CDR3 coding sequence is TGCGCCAGCACGGACGGTTATAGCAATCAGCCCCAGCATTTT.